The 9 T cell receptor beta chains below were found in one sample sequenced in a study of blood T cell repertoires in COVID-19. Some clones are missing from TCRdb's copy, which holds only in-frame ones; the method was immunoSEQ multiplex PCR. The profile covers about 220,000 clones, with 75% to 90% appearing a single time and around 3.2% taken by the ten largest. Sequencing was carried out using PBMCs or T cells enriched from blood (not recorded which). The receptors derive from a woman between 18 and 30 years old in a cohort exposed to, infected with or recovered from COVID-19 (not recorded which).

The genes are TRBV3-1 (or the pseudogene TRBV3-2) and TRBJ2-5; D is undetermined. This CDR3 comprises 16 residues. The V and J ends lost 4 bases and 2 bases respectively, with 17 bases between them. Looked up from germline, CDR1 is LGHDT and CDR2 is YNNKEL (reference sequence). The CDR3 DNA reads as TGTGCCAGCAGCCTTAACAGAAAACCAAGTCAAGAGACCCAGTACTTC. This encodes CASSLNRKPSQETQYF.

CDR3 DNA sequence: TGTGCCAGTAGTATACTATGGAGGGGGCGTGATTCACCCCTCCACTTT. Its translation: CASSILWRGRDSPLHF. The genes are TRBV19 and TRBJ1-6, with 7 positions matching TRBD1. The V gene end was trimmed by 2 bases and the J gene end by 8 bases; junction bases not matched to a gene: 9. CDR3 size: 16 residues. Germline CDR1 reads LNHDA; CDR2 reads SQIVND (reference sequence).

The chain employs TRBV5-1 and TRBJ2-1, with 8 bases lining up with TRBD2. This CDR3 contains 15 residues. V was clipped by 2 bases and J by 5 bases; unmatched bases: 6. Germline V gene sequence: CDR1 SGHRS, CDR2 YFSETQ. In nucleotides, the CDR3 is TGCGCCAGCAGCTTTGGACTAGCCGATGACAATGAGCAGTTCTTC. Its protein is CASSFGLADDNEQFF.

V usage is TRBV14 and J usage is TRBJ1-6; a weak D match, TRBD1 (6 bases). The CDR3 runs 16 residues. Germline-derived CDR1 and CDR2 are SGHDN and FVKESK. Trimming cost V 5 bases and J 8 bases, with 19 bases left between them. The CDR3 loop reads CASSFYGAGADSPLHF. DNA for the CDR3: TGTGCCAGCAGCTTTTACGGAGCAGGGGCGGATTCACCCCTCCACTTT.

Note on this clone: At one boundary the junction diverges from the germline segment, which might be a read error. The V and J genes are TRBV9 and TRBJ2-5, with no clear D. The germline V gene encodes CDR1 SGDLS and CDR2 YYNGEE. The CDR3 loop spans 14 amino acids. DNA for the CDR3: TGTGCCAGCAGCGTAGAAATCGGTGGTGACACCCGTCACTTC. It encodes CASSVEIGGDTRHF.

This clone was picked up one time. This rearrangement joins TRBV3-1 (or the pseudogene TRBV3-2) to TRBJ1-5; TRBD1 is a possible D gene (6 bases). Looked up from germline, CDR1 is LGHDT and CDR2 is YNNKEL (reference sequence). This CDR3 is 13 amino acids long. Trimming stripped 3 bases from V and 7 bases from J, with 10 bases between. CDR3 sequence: CASSQDRAQPQHF. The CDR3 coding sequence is TGTGCCAGCAGCCAGGACAGAGCCCAGCCCCAGCATTTT.

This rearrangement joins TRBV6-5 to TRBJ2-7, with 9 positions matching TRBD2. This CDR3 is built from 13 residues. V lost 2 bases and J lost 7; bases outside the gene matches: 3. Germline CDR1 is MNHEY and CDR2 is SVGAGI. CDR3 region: CASSYTSGGEQYF. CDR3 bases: TGTGCCAGCAGTTACACCAGCGGGGGGGAGCAGTACTTC.

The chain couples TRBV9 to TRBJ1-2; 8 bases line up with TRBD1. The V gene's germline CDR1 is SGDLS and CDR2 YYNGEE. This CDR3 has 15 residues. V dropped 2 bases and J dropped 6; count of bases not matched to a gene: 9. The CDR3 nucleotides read TGTGCCAGCAGCGTTCTATCCACAGGGGGTGATGGCTACACCTTC. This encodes CASSVLSTGGDGYTF.

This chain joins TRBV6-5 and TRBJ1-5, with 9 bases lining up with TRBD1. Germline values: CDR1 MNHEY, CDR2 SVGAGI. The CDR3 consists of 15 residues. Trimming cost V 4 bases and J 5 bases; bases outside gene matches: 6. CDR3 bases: TGTGCCAGCAGTTCACAGGGGGCGGCTCATCAGCCCCAGCATTTT. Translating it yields CASSSQGAAHQPQHF.